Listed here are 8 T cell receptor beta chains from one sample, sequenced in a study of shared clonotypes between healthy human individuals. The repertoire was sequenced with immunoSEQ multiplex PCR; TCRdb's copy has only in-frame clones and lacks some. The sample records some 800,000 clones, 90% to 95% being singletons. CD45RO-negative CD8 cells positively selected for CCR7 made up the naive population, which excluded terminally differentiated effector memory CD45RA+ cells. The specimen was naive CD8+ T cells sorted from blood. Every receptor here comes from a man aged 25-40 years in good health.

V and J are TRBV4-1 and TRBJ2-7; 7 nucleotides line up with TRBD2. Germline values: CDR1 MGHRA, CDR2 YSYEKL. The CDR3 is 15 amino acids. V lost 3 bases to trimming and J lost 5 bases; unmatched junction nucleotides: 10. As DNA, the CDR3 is TGCGCCAGCAGCCAGGCTGGGGGAGGGCCTAACGAGCAGTACTTC. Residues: CASSQAGGGPNEQYF.

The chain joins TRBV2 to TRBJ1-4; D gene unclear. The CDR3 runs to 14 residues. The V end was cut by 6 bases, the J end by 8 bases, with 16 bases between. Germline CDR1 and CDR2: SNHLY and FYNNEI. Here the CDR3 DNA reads TGTGCCAGCAGACCGGAACCCCGGGGAGAAAAACTGTTTTTT. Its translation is CASRPEPRGEKLFF.

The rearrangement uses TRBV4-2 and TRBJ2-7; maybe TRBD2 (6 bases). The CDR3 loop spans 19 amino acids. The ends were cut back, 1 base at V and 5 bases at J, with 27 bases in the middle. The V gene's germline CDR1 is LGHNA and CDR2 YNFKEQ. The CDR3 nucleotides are TGTGCCAGCAGCCAAGGTATCGCGCTAGCTGGCGGGGATAGGAACGAGCAGTACTTC. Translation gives CASSQGIALAGGDRNEQYF.

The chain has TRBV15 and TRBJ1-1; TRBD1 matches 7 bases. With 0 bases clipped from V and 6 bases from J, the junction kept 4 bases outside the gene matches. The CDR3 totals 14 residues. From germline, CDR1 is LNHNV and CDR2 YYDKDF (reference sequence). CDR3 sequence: CATSRDRGGPEAFF. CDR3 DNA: TGTGCCACCAGCAGAGATCGAGGGGGCCCTGAAGCTTTCTTT. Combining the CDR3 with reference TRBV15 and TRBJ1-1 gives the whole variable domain DAMVIQNPRYQVTQFGKPVTLSCSQTLNHNVMYWYQQKSSQAPKLLFHYYDKDFNNEADTPDNFQSRRPNTSFCFLDIRSPGLGDTAMYLCATSRDRGGPEAFFGQGTRLTVV.

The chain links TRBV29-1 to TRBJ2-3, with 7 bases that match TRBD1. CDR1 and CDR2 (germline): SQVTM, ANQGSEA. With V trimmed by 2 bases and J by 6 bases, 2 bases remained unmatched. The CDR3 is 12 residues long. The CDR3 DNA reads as TGCAGCGTTGAATCGACAGGGGATACGCAGTATTTT. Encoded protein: CSVESTGDTQYF.

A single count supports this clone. CDR3 residues: CASSPVSGEGGELFF. CDR3 sequence (DNA): TGTGCCAGCAGCCCAGTCTCAGGGGAAGGCGGGGAGCTGTTTTTT. V gene TRBV7-7 combines with J gene TRBJ2-2; a possible D gene is TRBD1 (6 bases). The germline CDR1 and CDR2 sequences are SSHAT and FNYEAQ (reference sequence). The CDR3 contains 15 residues. Trimming took 5 bases from V and 7 from J, leaving 17 bases between them.

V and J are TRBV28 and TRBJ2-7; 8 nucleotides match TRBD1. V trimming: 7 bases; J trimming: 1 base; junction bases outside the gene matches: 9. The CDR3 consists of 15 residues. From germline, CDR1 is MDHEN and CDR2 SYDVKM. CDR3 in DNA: TGTGCCAGCACCGATCGGGGACAGGCTTCCTACGAGCAGTACTTC. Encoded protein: CASTDRGQASYEQYF.

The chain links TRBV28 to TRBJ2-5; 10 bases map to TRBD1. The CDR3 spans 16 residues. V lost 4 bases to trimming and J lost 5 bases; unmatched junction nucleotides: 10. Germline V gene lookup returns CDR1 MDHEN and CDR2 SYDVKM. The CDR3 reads CASSYPGTGVFETQYF. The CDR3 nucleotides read TGTGCCAGCAGTTATCCCGGGACAGGGGTGTTTGAGACCCAGTACTTC.